This T cell receptor (beta chain) was sequenced for a study of cytomegalovirus exposure and HLA in healthy donors. General study points: Most TCR sequences showed up rarely, but some public TCRs showed up in many donors. Clonal expansion was found to be greater in HLA-associated TCR beta chains than in equally common others in a later analysis. There were several of the most significant clusters that appeared linked to common viral pathogens in a later analysis. Association of a missense DCLRE1C variant with TCR beta V- and J-gene trimming was reported in a later analysis.

The germline V gene has CDR1 SGHTA and CDR2 FQGNSA. The CDR3 extends over 15 amino acids. J was trimmed by 5 bases and V by 6 bases; bases with no gene match: 7. Both 60 Vbeta primers and 13 Jbeta primers went into the PCR. Sequencing used immunoSEQ multiplex PCR; TCRdb keeps in-frame clones, though not all of them. The table lists some 140,000 clones, 80% of them singletons. With respect to this clone: What it recognizes is unknown.

The sample taken for sequencing was PBMCs. The chain combines TRBV7-2 with TRBJ2-3, with TRBD2 matching over 11 bases. This TCR was sampled from a man aged 30 to 45 in good health and CMV-seronegative. The CDR3 sequence: CASRRLAGLQDTQYF. The CDR3, as DNA: TGTGCCAGCAGGCGACTAGCGGGACTTCAAGATACGCAGTATTTT.